This T cell receptor beta chain originates from a study of STAT3 mutations in large granular lymphocyte leukemia. Findings and limits, study-wide: Some patients had persisting codominant clonotypes that could mask small clones. Every T-cell large granular lymphocyte leukemia patient had at least one immunodominant TCR beta clonotype.

On this clone itself: Its antigen is not identified.

The CDR3 consists of 14 residues. J was trimmed by 6 bases and V by 4 bases; bases with no gene match: 6. The germline CDR1 and CDR2 sequences are SGHRS and YFSETQ. Sequencing used immunoSEQ multiplex PCR; TCRdb keeps in-frame clones, though not all of them. The profile covers about 20,000 clones, with over 80% appearing a single time and less than 45% taken by the ten largest. The V gene is TRBV5-1, the J gene TRBJ1-1; 10 bases map to TRBD1. The sample comprised peripheral blood mononuclear cells. This TCR came from a man aged 55 to 70 with T-cell large granular lymphocyte leukemia. Some clones in this sample may be carry-over from other donors' samples. CDR3 protein: CASSGGQGYAEAFF. The CDR3 DNA is TGCGCCAGCAGCGGGGGACAGGGGTACGCTGAAGCTTTCTTT.